This T cell receptor (beta chain) was sequenced during a study of T cell responses to AZD1222 COVID-19 vaccine. Repertoires were generated with immunoSEQ multiplex PCR, while TCRdb's copy carries only in-frame clones and drops some. Of fewer than 75,000 clones listed, approximately 90% are singletons. The CDR3 runs to 16 residues. Trimming took 5 bases from V and 3 from J; bases not matched to a gene: 10. CDR1 is MNHEY and CDR2 is SVGEGT in the germline V gene. The chain recombines TRBV6-2 or TRBV6-3 with TRBJ1-5; 7 bases are a match to TRBD1. This sequence was found in an adult who received the MenACWY meningococcal vaccine as a control. The specimen comprised peripheral blood, sampled 28 days after the second dose of the MenACWY control vaccine. The CDR3 spells CASSPTSDRANQPQHF. The CDR3 bases are TGTGCCAGCAGTCCAACCTCCGACAGGGCCAATCAGCCCCAGCATTTT.